This TCR beta chain was obtained from a study of T cell repertoires in cytomegalovirus infection. Findings and caveats of the study: CMV carriers having the relevant HLA were flagged by cumulative public TCR beta family frequency.

TCRdb reprocessed the reads with MiXCR, giving one entry per CDR3 protein. The table records a few hundred thousand distinct CDR3 sequences, 8% to 10% of them present only once. The CDR3 runs 14 residues. V dropped 8 bases and J dropped 2 bases, with 16 bases sitting between them. In this sample, this clonotype turned up a few times. Its target is unknown. The receptor was isolated from a human donor in good health (CMV status not recorded). Some clones in this sample may be carry-over from other donors' samples. Sequences were obtained from PBMCs. The chain couples TRBV12-3 or TRBV12-4 to TRBJ2-7; D not certain. The CDR3 sequence: CASSPRRTTYEQYF. CDR3 nucleotides: TGTGCCAGCTCCCCGCGGCGCACGACCTACGAGCAGTACTTC.